The 18 T cell receptor beta chains presented below share a single source sample, sequenced in a study of shared clonotypes between healthy human individuals. Terminally differentiated effector memory CD45RA+ cells were left out of the naive CD8 fraction, which was CD45RO-negative and positively selected for CCR7. Produced via immunoSEQ multiplex PCR; TCRdb's table is partial and in-frame only. The data show 2 million or so clones, about 94% seen once. The source material was naive CD8+ T cells sorted from blood. These receptors were taken from a man between 18 and 29 years old in good health.

The rearrangement links TRBV28 to TRBJ2-7; 7 nucleotides agree with TRBD1. Unmatched junction bases numbered 11, after V lost 7 bases and J lost 2 bases. CDR1 is MDHEN, CDR2 SYDVKM, per germline. The CDR3 runs to 15 residues. In nucleotides, the CDR3 is TGTGCCAGCATCCATCAAGACAGGGTCCCCTACGAGCAGTACTTC. Encoded protein: CASIHQDRVPYEQYF.

CDR3: CASSWRGNQPQHF. CDR3 nucleotide sequence: TGTGCCAGTAGTTGGCGAGGCAATCAGCCCCAGCATTTT. The V and J genes are TRBV19 and TRBJ1-5; D is unresolved. This CDR3 region has 13 residues. V was clipped by 5 bases and J by 2 bases, with 7 bases between them. From germline, CDR1 is LNHDA and CDR2 SQIVND (reference sequence).

J is TRBJ2-1 and V is TRBV13; D unclear. The germline V gene encodes CDR1 PRHDT and CDR2 FYEKMQ (reference sequence). The CDR3 runs 13 residues. Trimming took 7 bases from V and 9 from J, leaving 16 bases between them. CDR3 protein: CASKETSFREQFF. CDR3 DNA sequence: TGTGCCAGCAAAGAGACGTCGTTCCGTGAGCAGTTCTTC.

On this clone: In the same sample, other DNA sequences code for this CDR3. V and J are TRBV6-5 and TRBJ2-7, with a weak D call TRBD1 (7 bases). This CDR3 comprises 12 residues. Germline loops: CDR1 MNHEY, CDR2 SVGAGI. Trimming stripped 3 bases from V and 7 bases from J, with 10 bases between. The CDR3 here is CASSYSGGEQYF. DNA for the CDR3: TGTGCCAGCAGTTATTCAGGGGGGGAGCAGTACTTC.

A remark on this clone: Other nucleotide sequences in the sample specify the same CDR3. The rearrangement joins TRBV30 to TRBJ1-1, with D hard to call. The CDR3 has 11 amino acids. Trimming took 5 bases from V and 2 from J, leaving 6 bases between them. Germline loops: CDR1 GTSNPN, CDR2 SVGIG (reference sequence). CDR3 DNA: TGTGCCTGGGGAAGCAACACTGAAGCTTTCTTT. This codes for CAWGSNTEAFF.

This chain uses TRBV7-8 with TRBJ1-2; unclear D gene. From germline, CDR1 is SGHVS and CDR2 FQNEAQ. Trimming shortened V by 1 base and J by 0 bases, and 6 bases separated the two germline ends. This CDR3 spans 14 amino acids. Here the CDR3 reads CASSLDLTNYGYTF. The DNA for the CDR3 is TGTGCCAGCAGCTTAGATCTGACTAACTATGGCTACACCTTC. The full variable domain, completed using reference TRBV7-8 and TRBJ1-2, is GAGVSQSPRYKVAKRGQDVALRCDPISGHVSLFWYQQALGQGPEFLTYFQNEAQLDKSGLPSDRFFAERPEGSVSTLKIQRTQQEDSAVYLCASSLDLTNYGYTFGSGTRLTVV.

V usage is TRBV2 and J usage is TRBJ2-5; maybe TRBD2 (6 bases). There are 18 residues in the CDR3. Germline-derived CDR1 and CDR2 are SNHLY and FYNNEI. The V end lost 11 bases, the J end lost 5 bases, and 33 bases lay between the germline ends. DNA for the CDR3: TGTGCCTGGGGCGGGGACCTCTCTAGTCAGGTTGTTTGGGAGACCCAGTACTTC. Translating it yields CAWGGDLSSQVVWETQYF.

The V call is TRBV14, the J call TRBJ2-4; TRBD1 matches 9 bases. CDR3 length: 15 amino acids. V lost 6 bases, J lost 9 bases, and 12 bases stayed unmatched. Germline lookup yields CDR1 SGHDN and CDR2 FVKESK. CDR3 bases: TGTGCCAGCAGTCACCCGGGACAGGGAATGGGCATTCAGTACTTC. It translates to CASSHPGQGMGIQYF.

The V call is TRBV28, the J call TRBJ2-3; no reliable D call. V lost 3 bases to trimming and J lost 4 bases, with 11 bases between them. This CDR3 region has 14 residues. Germline V gene lookup returns CDR1 MDHEN and CDR2 SYDVKM. CDR3 protein: CASSLLGMADTQYF. CDR3 DNA: TGTGCCAGCAGTTTGTTGGGGATGGCAGATACGCAGTATTTT.

The CDR3 DNA follows: TGTGCCAGCAGCTGGGGACTAGCGGGACTAACCGGGGAGCTGTTTTTT. This translates into CASSWGLAGLTGELFF. This rearrangement joins TRBV5-4 to TRBJ2-2, with 13 bases that match TRBD2. CDR1 SGHNT and CDR2 YYREEE come from the germline V gene (reference sequence). This CDR3 spans 16 amino acids. With 3 bases clipped from V and 5 bases from J, the junction kept 4 bases outside the gene matches.

Concerning this clone itself: Other DNA sequences in the sample encode the same CDR3. The genes are TRBV9 and TRBJ1-6; no clear D gene. The CDR3 sequence is 13 residues long. Germline V gene sequence: CDR1 SGDLS, CDR2 YYNGEE. V dropped 0 bases and J dropped 4 bases, with 2 bases sitting between them. The CDR3 DNA sequence: TGTGCCAGCAGCGTAGCATATAATTCACCCCTCCACTTT. It yields the protein CASSVAYNSPLHF. The complete variable domain, with remaining parts taken from reference TRBV9 and TRBJ1-6, reads DSGVTQTPKHLITATGQRVTLRCSPRSGDLSVYWYQQSLDQGLQFLIQYYNGEERAKGNILERFSAQQFPDLHSELNLSSLELGDSALYFCASSVAYNSPLHFGNGTRLTVT.

The chain combines TRBV2 with TRBJ1-2; D gene unclear. Deletions cut 2 bases from V and 4 bases from J, with 11 bases between. In germline, CDR1 is SNHLY, CDR2 FYNNEI. This CDR3 has 14 amino acids. CDR3 protein: CASSELQTFYGYTF. The DNA of the CDR3 is TGTGCCAGCAGTGAATTACAGACTTTCTATGGCTACACCTTC.

This rearrangement joins TRBV19 to TRBJ2-6; tentatively, D is TRBD1 (6 bases). Germline assignment: CDR1 LNHDA and CDR2 SQIVND (reference sequence). The CDR3 covers 17 residues. Trimming took off 5 bases at V and 4 bases at J, with 18 bases between the two ends. The CDR3 spells CASSWTVSSLGANVLTF. DNA for the CDR3: TGTGCCAGTAGTTGGACAGTTTCATCTCTGGGGGCCAACGTCCTGACTTTC.

There are a few counts of this clone. The chain recombines TRBV30 with TRBJ2-5; unclear D gene. Trimming took off 0 bases at V and 5 bases at J, with 7 bases between the two ends. The CDR3 runs 12 residues. The germline CDR1 and CDR2 sequences are GTSNPN and SVGIG (reference sequence). The CDR3 DNA is TGTGCCTGGAGTGTACAGCAGGAGACCCAGTACTTC. Translated, it gives CAWSVQQETQYF.

This clone has a single count. The chain uses TRBV7-9 and TRBJ2-1; possibly TRBD1 for D (6 bases). The CDR3 runs 14 residues. Trimming cost V 0 bases and J 8 bases, with 11 bases left between them. The germline V gene has CDR1 SEHNR and CDR2 FQNEAQ (reference sequence). As DNA, the CDR3 is TGTGCCAGCAGCTTAGCGAACAGGGCGGATGAGCAGTTCTTC. Residues: CASSLANRADEQFF.

The chain employs TRBV6-5 and TRBJ1-1; TRBD1 agrees at 7 bases. Germline CDR1 and CDR2: MNHEY and SVGAGI. Unmatched junction bases numbered 8, after V lost 1 base and J lost 3 bases. The CDR3 is 16 residues long. CDR3 bases: TGTGCCAGCAGTTACTACCAGGGGGTGGGGGACACTGAAGCTTTCTTT. This codes for CASSYYQGVGDTEAFF.

The V call is TRBV7-6, the J call TRBJ1-1, with D tentatively TRBD1 (5 bases). V lost 5 bases to trimming and J lost 2 bases, with 9 bases between them. The CDR3 has 13 residues. Per the germline V gene, CDR1 is SGHVS and CDR2 is FNYEAQ. The CDR3 DNA is TGTGCCAGCAGCACGGACAAAAACACTGAAGCTTTCTTT. Its translation: CASSTDKNTEAFF. The variable domain in full, completed from reference TRBV7-6 and TRBJ1-1, reads GAGVSQSPRYKVTKRGQDVALRCDPISGHVSLYWYRQALGQGPEFLTYFNYEAQQDKSGLPNDRFSAERPEGSISTLTIQRTEQRDSAMYRCASSTDKNTEAFFGQGTRLTVV.

The chain recombines TRBV6-6 with TRBJ2-3, with a weak D call TRBD2 (5 bases). The germline V gene has CDR1 MNHNY and CDR2 SVGAGI (reference sequence). Trimming took 0 bases from V and 4 from J, leaving 14 bases between them. The CDR3 covers 16 residues. The chain's CDR3 is CASSYSELAVSDTQYF. In nucleotides, the CDR3 is TGTGCCAGCAGTTACTCTGAGCTAGCAGTGTCAGATACGCAGTATTTT.